These T cell receptor beta chains were read from a single sample in a study of T-cell reconstitution after alpha-beta-depleted transplantation in children. TCRdb reanalysed the PCR reads using MiXCR and keeps one entry per CDR3 protein. The sample lists hundreds of thousands of distinct CDR3 sequences; around 15% were seen once. The material sequenced was PBMCs, mostly from graft donor cells, taken 360 days after TCRalphabeta/CD19-depleted stem cell transplant. The receptors were gathered from a boy under two years old who had a stem cell transplant for Wiskott-Aldrich syndrome, so the T cells may come from the graft donor. Both conserved end residues are part of each CDR3. Fields, in order: D gene, V gene, J gene, clone size, CDR3 protein, CDR3 DNA. D genes are given only for firm matches. The size entry is marked missing in some rows and otherwise reads once, few, many or a size class.

TRBD1	TRBV19	TRBJ2-2	few	CASSIQGANTGELFF	TGTGCCAGTAGTATACAGGGGGCGAACACCGGGGAGCTGTTTTTT
NA	TRBV12-3/TRBV12-4	TRBJ2-7	NA	CASSMKVAANSYEQYF	TGTGCCAGCAGTATGAAGGTAGCGGCTAACTCCTACGAGCAGTACTTC
NA	TRBV4-3	TRBJ2-6	NA	CASSQVATSSGANVLTF	TGCGCCAGCAGCCAAGTCGCTACCAGCTCTGGGGCCAACGTCCTGACTTTC
TRBD2	TRBV3-1	TRBJ2-5	NA	CASSHKTSGVQETQYF	TGTGCCAGCAGTCATAAGACTAGCGGGGTCCAAGAGACCCAGTACTTC
TRBD1	TRBV10-3	TRBJ2-4	NA	CAISETLQGQNIQYF	TGTGCCATCAGTGAAACCCTACAGGGGCAAAACATTCAGTACTTC
NA	TRBV19	TRBJ2-7	NA	CASSRARGSYEQYF	TGTGCCAGTAGCCGAGCGCGGGGTTCCTACGAGCAGTACTTC
NA	TRBV14	TRBJ2-2	NA	CASSQADARGELFF	TGTGCCAGCAGCCAAGCCGACGCCCGCGGGGAGCTGTTTTTT
NA	TRBV20-1	TRBJ2-1	NA	CSGLGGAYNEQFF	TGCAGTGGCCTTGGAGGTGCCTACAATGAGCAGTTCTTC
TRBD2	TRBV29-1	TRBJ2-1	NA	CSVALSGLSYNEQFF	TGCAGCGTTGCTCTTAGCGGGCTCTCCTACAATGAGCAGTTCTTC
TRBD1	TRBV9	TRBJ2-7	few	CASSVGQGAFYEQYF	TGTGCCAGCAGCGTCGGGCAGGGGGCGTTCTACGAGCAGTACTTC
TRBD1	TRBV29-1	TRBJ2-6	NA	CSGKGAQRNRDKSSGANVLTF	TGCAGCGGGAAGGGGGCCCAACGTAACCGGGACAAAAGCTCTGGGGCCAACGTCCTGACTTTC
TRBD2	TRBV5-1	TRBJ2-3	few	CASTHSGRRTDTQYF	TGCGCCAGCACCCATAGCGGGAGGAGGACAGATACGCAGTATTTT
TRBD2	TRBV20-1	TRBJ2-3	few	CSARGPSGRADTQYF	TGCAGTGCTAGAGGCCCTAGCGGGAGGGCAGATACGCAGTATTTT
NA	TRBV6-1	TRBJ2-2	NA	CASSPSAGEVTGELFF	TGTGCCAGCAGTCCATCGGCAGGGGAGGTCACCGGGGAGCTGTTTTTT
NA	TRBV4-3	TRBJ1-2	NA	CASSQDSYGYTF	TGCGCCAGCAGCCAAGACAGCTATGGCTACACCTTC
NA	TRBV6-5	TRBJ2-2	NA	CASSYSGRLNTGELFF	TGTGCCAGCAGTTACTCCGGCAGGCTAAACACCGGGGAGCTGTTTTTT
NA	TRBV7-9	TRBJ2-7	few	CASSLAGEVRKYF	TGTGCCAGCAGCCTAGCCGGGGAGGTCCGGAAGTACTTC
NA	TRBV28	TRBJ2-2	few	CASSLIRGNTGELFF	TGTGCCAGCAGTTTAATTAGGGGGAACACCGGGGAGCTGTTTTTT
TRBD2	TRBV11-2	TRBJ2-5	few	CASSDPGLGVETQYF	TGTGCCAGCAGCGACCCGGGACTAGGAGTAGAGACCCAGTACTTC
NA	TRBV6-5	TRBJ1-5	few	CASSYDGGNQPQHF	TGTGCCAGCAGTTACGATGGGGGCAATCAGCCCCAGCATTTT
TRBD2	TRBV20-1	TRBJ2-1	many	CSALFAGGLYNEQFF	TGCAGTGCTCTTTTCGCGGGGGGGTTATACAATGAGCAGTTCTTC